The 9 T cell receptor beta chains below come from one sample, sequenced in a study of Graves' ophthalmopathy and Graves' hyperthyroidism. The authors amplified TCR beta CDR3 regions, and they did so from RNA transcripts for repertoire sequencing. An opening RT-PCR round employed HTBI primers and preceded a second-round multiplex PCR. TCRdb fed the multiplex PCR reads into MiXCR, producing one record per CDR3 protein. The table includes hundreds of thousands of distinct CDR3 sequences, about 20% detected once. Source material: peripheral blood. These receptors came from a young woman with stable Graves' hyperthyroidism. Some clones in this sample may be carry-over from other donors' samples.

This clonotype appeared many times. This chain links TRBV12-3 or TRBV12-4 with TRBJ2-2; 9 bases are a match to TRBD2. CDR3 size: 13 residues. V lost 7 bases, J lost 5 bases, and 2 bases stayed unmatched. DNA for the CDR3: TGTGCCAGCATTAGCGGGGGAACCGGGGAGCTGTTTTTT. Translating it yields CASISGGTGELFF.

The chain joins TRBV7-2 to TRBJ2-5; D unresolved. This CDR3 has 14 amino acids. Germline-derived CDR1 and CDR2 are SGHTA and FQGNSA. V was trimmed by 6 bases and J by 1 base, leaving 12 bases between them. This CDR3 is CASSLWSVQETQYF. CDR3 DNA sequence: TGTGCCAGCAGTTTATGGTCAGTCCAAGAGACCCAGTACTTC.

The chain carries TRBV10-3 and TRBJ2-7; 12 bases are a match to TRBD2. The V gene's germline CDR1 is ENHRY and CDR2 SYGVKD. J gave up 5 bases and V 4 bases, and 9 bases lay outside the gene matches. CDR3 length: 16 residues. The CDR3 loop reads CAISVLAGGGGHEQYF. As DNA, the CDR3 is TGTGCCATCAGTGTACTAGCGGGAGGAGGAGGGCACGAGCAGTACTTC.

This clonotype was observed once. The rearrangement links TRBV12-3 or TRBV12-4 to TRBJ1-2; 11 nucleotides agree with TRBD1. The junction had 8 bases not matched to a gene; V was cut back by 5 bases and J by 3 bases. The CDR3 spans 16 residues. CDR3: CASSPIPGQGDYGYTF. In DNA form, the CDR3 reads TGTGCCAGCAGTCCAATTCCGGGACAGGGGGACTATGGCTACACCTTC.

V usage is TRBV5-1 and J usage is TRBJ2-7; 8 positions agree with TRBD2. The CDR3 contains 16 residues. The V and J ends lost 4 bases and 4 bases, in that order; junction bases with no gene match: 13. Germline assignment: CDR1 SGHRS and CDR2 YFSETQ. The CDR3 nucleotides read TGCGCCAGCAGCCGGGGCGGTCTAGCGGGTTTTTACGAGCAGTACTTC. Amino acid sequence: CASSRGGLAGFYEQYF.

This clonotype was counted many times. The rearrangement joins TRBV25-1 to TRBJ2-7; D gene uncertain. From germline, CDR1 is MGHDK and CDR2 SYGVNS. This CDR3 region has 15 residues. V lost 2 bases to trimming and J lost 0 bases, with 11 bases between them. CDR3 in amino acids: CASSESTSSSYEQYF. As DNA, the CDR3 is TGTGCCAGCAGTGAAAGTACGTCTAGCTCCTACGAGCAGTACTTC.

This clonotype showed up just a few times. CDR3 region: CSARVGSRIYEQYF. The CDR3 coding sequence is TGCAGTGCTAGAGTGGGGAGTCGGATCTACGAGCAGTACTTC. This sequence joins TRBV20-1 and TRBJ2-7, with D possibly being TRBD2 (5 bases). Germline V CDR1 and CDR2: DFQATT, SNEGSKA (reference sequence). This CDR3 is built from 14 residues. V lost 1 base and J lost 3, with 13 bases in between.

This clonotype has a count of ten or more. This chain joins TRBV12-3 or TRBV12-4 and TRBJ1-3; no reliable D call. The ends were cut back, 3 bases at V and 4 bases at J, with 7 bases in the middle. CDR3 length: 13 amino acids. CDR3 region: CASSFSPGNTIYF. Written as DNA, the CDR3 is TGTGCCAGCAGTTTTTCCCCCGGAAACACCATATATTTT.

This clonotype has at least ten counts. The V gene is TRBV7-2, the J gene TRBJ1-5; D possibly corresponds to TRBD1 (6 bases). The CDR3 extends over 14 amino acids. Trimming cost V 5 bases and J 7 bases, with 15 bases left between them. The V gene's germline CDR1 is SGHTA and CDR2 FQGNSA. The CDR3, as DNA: TGTGCCAGCAGCCCCCGTGGGGGCGGACAGCCCCAGCATTTT. It encodes CASSPRGGGQPQHF. Full variable domain (missing parts from reference TRBV7-2 and TRBJ1-5): GAGVSQSPSNKVTEKGKDVELRCDPISGHTALYWYRQSLGQGLEFLIYFQGNSAPDKSGLPSDRFSAERTGGSVSTLTIQRTQQEDSAVYLCASSPRGGGQPQHFGDGTRLSIL.